This T cell receptor beta chain was found in a study of T cell repertoires in cytomegalovirus infection (dated by TCRdb to about 2019). About the investigation overall: Peptide stimulations targeted recently identified HLA-C-restricted CMV epitopes, whose presentation resists viral immunomodulation, together with well-studied HLA-B-restricted epitopes. Donor HLA type was relevant to the analysis, as public TCR beta signatures indicated carriage of CMV infection together with the matching HLA type. Study-level results and caveats: In both this cohort and an independent approximately 400-donor cohort, the cumulative frequency of public TCR beta family members distinguished carriers of CMV infection plus the relevant HLA type. The ex vivo response was dominated by HLA-C-restricted CMV-specific TCR beta clonotypes, which also provided the single most frequent clonotype in two of eight donors.

Here V drops 0 bases and J drops 1 base, and the junction holds 8 bases not matched to any gene. Including the terminal cysteine and phenylalanine, the CDR3 comprises 18 residues. The kept DNA is CDR3 alone, 54 bases in frame from the first base. From the germline V gene (reference sequence), CDR1 is PRHDT and CDR2 is FYEKMQ. On this clonotype: Its specific antigen is unknown. The sample holds no much larger clone one base away, and base qualities are not on file.

The instrument given in TCRdb is Illumina HiSeq 1500. TCRdb ran its own pipeline on the public reads, namely fastp trimming at Q25 and MiXCR clone calling, and kept in-frame beta chains. Each entry merges the rows of one CDR3 protein and shows their most common DNA and genes. The sample table holds roughly 80,000 distinct CDR3 sequences, of which more than 20% were seen once. The ten largest clones capture 50% of the sample. In light of the paper, this sample's treatment or condition label describes: in vitro stimulation with specific CMV peptide epitopes to enrich CMV-specific T cells. The TCR originated in a human donor in good health (CMV status not recorded). Some clones in this sample may be carry-over from other donors' samples. This chain is built from TRBV13 and TRBJ2-5; TRBD2 agrees with 10 junctional bases. The source material was CD8+ T cells from cultured PBMCs, sampled from culture after CMV antigen stimulation. CDR3 sequence: CASSLGWSGRAVQETQYF. The nucleotides read TGTGCCAGCAGCTTAGGCTGGAGCGGGAGGGCCGTCCAAGAGACCCAGTACTTC.